This is a list of T cell receptor beta chains from one sample in a study of siplizumab effects on memory and regulatory T cells. TCRdb's copy holds only in-frame clones and misses some; the assay was immunoSEQ multiplex PCR. The data show tens of thousands of clones, with nearly 98% seen just once and 0.55% to 0.65% held by the top ten. What was sequenced was naive CD4+ T cells sorted from blood. These TCRs come from a human donor in good health. CDR3s include the opening cysteine and the closing phenylalanine or tryptophan. D genes are given only for firm matches. The size field is filled for only some rows; it gives once, few, many or a size class.

j_gene	d_gene	abundance	v_gene	CDR3nt	CDR3aa
TRBJ1-4	NA	NA	TRBV9	TGTGCCAGCAGCGTGGGGGACAACTTGCGCGAAAAACTGTTTTTT	CASSVGDNLREKLFF
TRBJ2-1	TRBD2	once	TRBV12-5	TGTGCTAGTGGTTTGCTGACTAGCGGGACACTGGGTGAGCAGTTCTTC	CASGLLTSGTLGEQFF
TRBJ1-1	NA	once	TRBV5-1	TGCGCCAGCAGCTTGGCGTTTAGTGGGACTGAAGCTTTCTTT	CASSLAFSGTEAFF
TRBJ2-3	NA	NA	TRBV15	TGTGCCACCAGCCGCTTCTCAAGGGGGAACACAGATACGCAGTATTTT	CATSRFSRGNTDTQYF
TRBJ2-1	NA	NA	TRBV5-1	TGCGCCAGCAGCTTGCCGGGTCGCAATGAGCAGTTCTTC	CASSLPGRNEQFF
TRBJ2-1	NA	NA	TRBV7-3	TGTGCCAGCAGCTTAGATCGGGCGCTTGGTGAGCAGTTCTTC	CASSLDRALGEQFF
TRBJ2-7	TRBD2	NA	TRBV7-3	TGTGCCAGCAGCATAGGGACTAGCGGAAATTACGAGCAGTACTTC	CASSIGTSGNYEQYF
TRBJ1-1	NA	NA	TRBV5-8	TGTGCCAGCAGCTTGACCCTGGACGGGGAGAACACTGAAGCTTTCTTT	CASSLTLDGENTEAFF
TRBJ1-1	NA	NA	TRBV5-1	TGCGCCAGCAGCTCAAATCCTCTAGGGGGGAACACTGAAGCTTTCTTT	CASSSNPLGGNTEAFF
TRBJ1-2	NA	NA	TRBV6-4	TGTGCCAGCATCGTGAGGCGGAAGAACTATGGCTACACCTTC	CASIVRRKNYGYTF
TRBJ2-1	TRBD2	NA	TRBV9	TGTGCCAGCAGCGTACGGACTAGCGGGAGCCCACCCAAGCAGTTCTTC	CASSVRTSGSPPKQFF
TRBJ1-1	NA	NA	TRBV7-3	TGTGCCAGCAGCCCTGGTCCCGGGGGCCAGACTGAAGCTTTCTTT	CASSPGPGGQTEAFF
TRBJ2-3	NA	NA	TRBV21-1	TGTGCCAGCAGCAATACACCACAGGGTCGATCCCCAACCCAGGACGATACGCAGTATTTT	CASSNTPQGRSPTQDDTQYF
TRBJ1-1	NA	once	TRBV6-1	TGTGCCAGTACCGTGACAGTGAACACTGAAGCTTTCTTT	CASTVTVNTEAFF
TRBJ2-1	NA	NA	TRBV30	TGTGCCTGGAGGCGGAGGGCATCGGTGTACTATGAGCAGTTCTTC	CAWRRRASVYYEQFF
TRBJ2-2	NA	NA	TRBV25-1	TGTGCCAGCAGTGAATGGAACAGGGCCCACACCGGGGAGCTGTTTTTT	CASSEWNRAHTGELFF
TRBJ1-5	NA	NA	TRBV28	TGTGCCAGCAGTGCGAAGGACAGATATAATCAGCCCCAGCATTTT	CASSAKDRYNQPQHF
TRBJ2-2	TRBD2	once	TRBV4-2	TGTGCCAGCAGCCAAGCTCCGACTAGCGGGAGTTCGTACACCGGGGAGCTGTTTTTT	CASSQAPTSGSSYTGELFF
TRBJ2-7	TRBD2	NA	TRBV10-3	TGTGCCATCAGTGCGGCTAGCGGGAGGTACGAGCAGTACTTC	CAISAASGRYEQYF
TRBJ2-3	NA	NA	TRBV23-1	TGCGCCAGCAGTCAACTCGCGGAAGAAACAGATACGCAGTATTTT	CASSQLAEETDTQYF
TRBJ2-5	NA	NA	TRBV27	TGTGCCACAGCACGGGGAGAGACCCAGTACTTC	CATARGETQYF
TRBJ2-5	TRBD2	NA	TRBV10-2	TGCGCCAGCAGTGAGTCGTTCTCGGGAGGGCCCGAGACCCAGTACTTC	CASSESFSGGPETQYF
TRBJ1-5	NA	NA	TRBV27	TGTGCCAGCAGTTCTAGCGTTAATCAGCCCCAGCATTTT	CASSSSVNQPQHF
TRBJ2-3	TRBD1	NA	TRBV12-5	TGTGCTAGTGGTTTGGAGACAGGGGGAAGTTGGACAGATACGCAGTATTTT	CASGLETGGSWTDTQYF
TRBJ1-5	TRBD1	once	TRBV2	TGTGCCAGCAGTAGACAGGGCGCGGCTCAGCCCCAGCATTTT	CASSRQGAAQPQHF
TRBJ2-7	NA	NA	TRBV28	TGTGCCAGCAGCACACACCCAGGGGCTCCCTCCTCCGAGCAGTACTTC	CASSTHPGAPSSEQYF
TRBJ1-6	TRBD1	NA	TRBV6-5	TGTGCCAGCAGTTACTCGAGGCAGGGGGACTCACCCCTCCACTTT	CASSYSRQGDSPLHF
TRBJ2-3	NA	once	TRBV27	TGTGCCAGCAGATTCATGGGTGGTACGCAGTATTTT	CASRFMGGTQYF
TRBJ2-1	NA	once	TRBV19	TGTGCCAGTAGTATACGGAGTACCTACAATGAGCAGTTCTTC	CASSIRSTYNEQFF
TRBJ2-1	NA	NA	TRBV12-5	TGTGCTAGTGGTTCCCCCGGGGTAACCCCCTACAATGAGCAGTTCTTC	CASGSPGVTPYNEQFF
TRBJ1-5	NA	NA	TRBV28	TGTGCCAGCAGTACCCCCGGGAGTTACAATCAGCCCCAGCATTTT	CASSTPGSYNQPQHF
TRBJ2-1	NA	NA	TRBV29-1	TGCAGCGTTCGCTTAAGGGGAAATGAGCAGTTCTTC	CSVRLRGNEQFF
TRBJ1-4	NA	NA	TRBV6-5	TGTGCCAGCAGTTACTCGCACCAGTCCCATGAAAAACTGTTTTTT	CASSYSHQSHEKLFF
TRBJ2-5	NA	NA	TRBV18	TGTGCCAGCTCATCTTCGCGGGGATTCCAAGAGACCCAGTACTTC	CASSSSRGFQETQYF
TRBJ2-3	NA	once	TRBV7-2	TGTGCCAGCAGCTTAGACCTCCTGAGCACAGATACGCAGTATTTT	CASSLDLLSTDTQYF
TRBJ2-1	TRBD2	NA	TRBV6-1	TGTGCCAGCAGTGAAGCAGGCGGGGGGAATGAGCAGTTCTTC	CASSEAGGGNEQFF
TRBJ1-5	NA	NA	TRBV30	TGTGCCTGGAGTAGGGACGGCGATAGCAATCAGCCCCAGCATTTT	CAWSRDGDSNQPQHF
TRBJ2-5	NA	NA	TRBV28	TGTGCCAGCGGCCAGGGTGCGGGGGAGACCCAGTACTTC	CASGQGAGETQYF
TRBJ1-1	NA	NA	TRBV25-1	TGTGCCAGCAGTGAAGACACGCTGGGGACTGAAGCTTTCTTT	CASSEDTLGTEAFF
TRBJ1-2	TRBD1	NA	TRBV20-1	TGCAGTGCTAAGGGGGCTCACGGCTACACCTTC	CSAKGAHGYTF
TRBJ1-1	TRBD1	once	TRBV30	TGTGCCTCGCAAAAGGGGGGACAGGCCTTGAACACTGAAGCTTTCTTT	CASQKGGQALNTEAFF